Included here is one TCR beta chain sequence, with context. This sample was taken from a study of radiotherapy plus CTLA-4 blockade in lung cancer. Only in-frame clones appear in the TCRdb table, and some are missing; sequencing was by immunoSEQ multiplex PCR. Altogether about 88,000 clones are present, about two thirds being singletons, with the ten largest covering around an eighth. CDR1 is MDHEN, CDR2 SYDVKM, per germline. V gave up 6 bases and J gave up 8 bases, with 14 bases separating them. CDR3 length: 14 amino acids. This clonotype was sampled from a human donor with non-small cell lung cancer that progressed on radiotherapy plus ipilimumab. V is TRBV28 and J is TRBJ2-6, with D unclear. The material was peripheral blood, obtained from a patient treated with radiotherapy plus ipilimumab. For the CDR3, the DNA is TGTGCCAGCAGGGAATACAGTTTAACCAACGTCCTGACTTTC. The encoded protein is CASREYSLTNVLTF.